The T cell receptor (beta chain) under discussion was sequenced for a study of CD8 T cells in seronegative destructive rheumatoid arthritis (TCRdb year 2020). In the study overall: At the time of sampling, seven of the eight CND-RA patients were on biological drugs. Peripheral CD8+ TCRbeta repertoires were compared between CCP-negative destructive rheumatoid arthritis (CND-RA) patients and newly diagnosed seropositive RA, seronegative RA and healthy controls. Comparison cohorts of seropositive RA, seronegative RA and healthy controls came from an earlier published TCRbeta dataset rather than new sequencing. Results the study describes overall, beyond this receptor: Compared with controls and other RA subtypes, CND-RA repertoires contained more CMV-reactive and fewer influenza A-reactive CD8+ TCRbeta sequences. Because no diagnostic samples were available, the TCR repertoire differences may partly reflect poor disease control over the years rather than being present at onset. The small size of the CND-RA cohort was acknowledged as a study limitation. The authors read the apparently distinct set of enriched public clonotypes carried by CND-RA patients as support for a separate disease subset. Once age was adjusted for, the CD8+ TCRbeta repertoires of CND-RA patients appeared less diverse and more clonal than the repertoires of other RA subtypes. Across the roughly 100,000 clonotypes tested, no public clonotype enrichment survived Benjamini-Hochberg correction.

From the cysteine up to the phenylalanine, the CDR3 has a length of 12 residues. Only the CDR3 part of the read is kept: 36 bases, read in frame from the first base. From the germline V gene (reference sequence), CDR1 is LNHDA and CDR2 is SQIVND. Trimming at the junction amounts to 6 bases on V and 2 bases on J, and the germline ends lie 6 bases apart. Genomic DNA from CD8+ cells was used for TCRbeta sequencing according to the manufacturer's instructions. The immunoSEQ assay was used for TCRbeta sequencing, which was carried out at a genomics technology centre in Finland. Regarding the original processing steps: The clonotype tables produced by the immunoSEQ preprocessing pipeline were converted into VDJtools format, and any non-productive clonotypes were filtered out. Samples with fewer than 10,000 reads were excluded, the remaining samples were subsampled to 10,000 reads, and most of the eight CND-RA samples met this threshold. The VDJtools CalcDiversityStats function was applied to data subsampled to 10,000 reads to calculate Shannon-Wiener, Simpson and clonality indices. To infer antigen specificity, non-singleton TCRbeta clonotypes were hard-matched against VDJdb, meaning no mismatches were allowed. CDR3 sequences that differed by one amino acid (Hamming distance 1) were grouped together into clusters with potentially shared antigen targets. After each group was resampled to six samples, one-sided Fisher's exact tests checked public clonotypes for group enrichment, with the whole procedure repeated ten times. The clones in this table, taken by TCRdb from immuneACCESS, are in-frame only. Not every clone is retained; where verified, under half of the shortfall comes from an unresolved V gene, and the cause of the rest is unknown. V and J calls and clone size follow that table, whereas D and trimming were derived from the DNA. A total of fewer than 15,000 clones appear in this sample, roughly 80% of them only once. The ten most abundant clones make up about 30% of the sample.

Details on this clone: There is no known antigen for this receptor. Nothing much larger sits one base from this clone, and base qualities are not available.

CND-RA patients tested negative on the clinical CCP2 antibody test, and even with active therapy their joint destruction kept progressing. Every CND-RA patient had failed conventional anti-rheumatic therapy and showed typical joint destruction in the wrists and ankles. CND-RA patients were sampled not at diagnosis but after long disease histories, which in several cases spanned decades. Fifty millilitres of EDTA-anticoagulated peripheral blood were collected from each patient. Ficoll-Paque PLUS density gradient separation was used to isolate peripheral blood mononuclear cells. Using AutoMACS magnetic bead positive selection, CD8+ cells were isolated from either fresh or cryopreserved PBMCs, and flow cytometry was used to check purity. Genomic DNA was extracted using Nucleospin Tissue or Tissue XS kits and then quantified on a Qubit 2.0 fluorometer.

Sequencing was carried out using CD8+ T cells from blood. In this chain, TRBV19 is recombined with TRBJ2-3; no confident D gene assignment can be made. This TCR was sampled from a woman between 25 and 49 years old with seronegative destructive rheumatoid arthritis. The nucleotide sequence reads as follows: TGTGCCAGTAGCCAGTCCACAGATACGCAGTATTTT. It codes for CASSQSTDTQYF. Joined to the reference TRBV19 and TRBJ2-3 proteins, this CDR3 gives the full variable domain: DGGITQSPKYLFRKEGQNVTLSCEQNLNHDAMYWYRQDPGQGLRLIYYSQIVNDFQKGDIAEGYSVSREKKESFPLTVTSAQKNPTAFYLCASSQSTDTQYFGPGTRLTVL.